The 30 T cell receptor beta chains reported below all come from one sample, sequenced in a study of CD8+ T cells in alopecia areata. The sequencing template was cDNA reverse transcribed from extracted RNA. Some clones are missing from TCRdb's copy, which holds only in-frame ones; the method was immunoSEQ multiplex PCR. The table lists 140,000 or so clones, less than 65% of them singletons, with approximately 34% in the top ten. Sequencing was done on a sample of CD8+ T cells sorted from blood. The receptors here all came from a human donor in good health.

The table lists this clone with a few counts. The chain has TRBV5-8 and TRBJ2-1, with 8 positions matching TRBD1. Losses at the gene ends were 3 bases for V and 6 bases for J; bases not matched to a gene: 5. From germline, CDR1 is SGHTS and CDR2 YDEGEE. The CDR3 is made up of 14 amino acids. In nucleotides, the CDR3 is TGTGCCAGCAGCTGGCGGACAGGGATCAATGAGCAGTTCTTC. This codes for CASSWRTGINEQFF.

The V call is TRBV9, the J call TRBJ1-5; D gene ambiguous. The CDR3 loop spans 14 amino acids. Germline loops: CDR1 SGDLS, CDR2 YYNGEE. The ends were cut back, 2 bases at V and 6 bases at J, with 12 bases in the middle. The CDR3 spells CASSVDTEGQPQHF. Written as DNA, the CDR3 is TGTGCCAGCAGCGTCGACACCGAGGGTCAGCCCCAGCATTTT.

The rearrangement joins TRBV5-1 to TRBJ2-1; D is uncertain. Between the trimmed V and J ends, which lost 7 bases and 8 bases, there was a span of 22 bases. This CDR3 is built from 15 residues. CDR1 and CDR2 (germline): SGHRS, YFSETQ. CDR3 protein: CASGPTSGPSDEQFF. Written as DNA, the CDR3 is TGCGCCAGCGGTCCTACATCCGGGCCGTCCGATGAGCAGTTCTTC.

This clone showed up just a few times. The rearrangement joins TRBV9 to TRBJ2-3, with D unclear. The length of the CDR3 is 14 residues. CDR1 and CDR2 from the germline V gene are SGDLS and YYNGEE. Trimming left V 4 bases short and J 5 bases short, with 14 bases between. Here the CDR3 reads CASSPVGAGDTQYF. CDR3 nucleotides: TGTGCCAGCAGCCCCGTAGGAGCAGGAGATACGCAGTATTTT.

This clone was observed a few times. This chain joins TRBV28 and TRBJ2-3, with 7 nucleotides matching TRBD1. CDR1 is MDHEN and CDR2 is SYDVKM in the germline V gene. V lost 6 bases, J lost 2 bases, and 8 bases stayed unmatched. The CDR3 spans 15 residues. The CDR3 nucleotides are TGTGCCAGCAGGGTACAGGGGAGAGCCACAGATACGCAGTATTTT. Translated: CASRVQGRATDTQYF.

Only a few counts were recorded for this clone. V and J are TRBV25-1 and TRBJ2-1; no clear D. Per the germline V gene, CDR1 is MGHDK and CDR2 is SYGVNS. The V end was cut by 8 bases, the J end by 7 bases, with 6 bases between. The CDR3 is 10 amino acids. CDR3 sequence reads: CASGENEQFF. CDR3 in DNA: TGTGCCAGCGGAGAGAATGAGCAGTTCTTC.

The rearrangement uses TRBV27 and TRBJ1-2; no reliable D call. The V end lost 7 bases, the J end lost 6 bases, and 9 bases lay between the germline ends. CDR1 is MNHEY, CDR2 SMNVEV, per germline (reference sequence). The CDR3 sequence is 11 residues long. CDR3 DNA sequence: TGTGCCAGCATCGGACGGGATGGCTACACCTTC. It translates to CASIGRDGYTF.

Here the CDR3 DNA reads TGCAGCGTTGACAACGGATACGAGCAGTACTTC. This sequence encodes CSVDNGYEQYF. V and J are TRBV29-1 and TRBJ2-7; no clear D gene. Germline loops: CDR1 SQVTM, CDR2 ANQGSEA. There are 11 residues in the CDR3. V lost 3 bases to trimming and J lost 4 bases, with 7 bases between them.

This clone was detected once. The CDR3 coding sequence is TGTGCCACCAGCAGGGCCATCGGAACCCAGTACTTC. It codes for CATSRAIGTQYF. The V and J genes are TRBV15 and TRBJ2-5; D gene ambiguous. Germline loops: CDR1 LNHNV, CDR2 YYDKDF (reference sequence). The CDR3 sequence is 12 residues long. V dropped 3 bases and J dropped 8 bases, with 10 bases sitting between them.

This clone has more than one count but fewer than ten. V gene TRBV29-1 combines with J gene TRBJ2-1, with 8 positions matching TRBD2. CDR1 is SQVTM and CDR2 is ANQGSEA in the germline V gene. The CDR3 has 13 residues. CDR3 DNA sequence: TGCAGTGCGCCGGGACTAGACTACAATGAGCAGTTCTTC. It encodes CSAPGLDYNEQFF.

The V call is TRBV2, the J call TRBJ2-6; D is uncertain. The CDR3 has 14 residues. V dropped 11 bases and J dropped 0 bases, with 11 bases sitting between them. Germline V CDR1 and CDR2: SNHLY, FYNNEI. The DNA of the CDR3 is TGTGCCGGAAGAGGAATCTCTGGGGCCAACGTCCTGACTTTC. This encodes CAGRGISGANVLTF. The full variable domain, its missing parts supplied by reference TRBV2 and TRBJ2-6, is EPEVTQTPSHQVTQMGQEVILRCVPISNHLYFYWYRQILGQKVEFLVSFYNNEISEKSEIFDDQFSVERPDGSNFTLKIRSTKLEDSAMYFCAGRGISGANVLTFGAGSRLTVL.

The rearrangement joins TRBV5-1 to TRBJ1-1; TRBD1 agrees at 9 bases. Germline CDR1 is SGHRS and CDR2 is YFSETQ. The CDR3 length is 16 residues. V shed 4 bases and J 0 bases; nucleotides not matched to a gene: 7. The CDR3 loop reads CASSLGTGFLNTEAFF. The CDR3, as DNA: TGCGCCAGCAGCCTGGGGACAGGGTTTTTGAACACTGAAGCTTTCTTT.

V is TRBV4-1 and J is TRBJ2-7; D unclear. The CDR3 is made up of 13 amino acids. Germline CDR1 and CDR2: MGHRA and YSYEKL. With 1 base removed from V and 4 bases from J, the gap between germline ends came to 8 bases. The CDR3 DNA sequence: TGCGCCAGCAGCCAAGTTCAAGCGTACGAGCAGTACTTC. Translated: CASSQVQAYEQYF.

This clone ranks as large. The chain uses TRBV11-2 and TRBJ2-2, with TRBD1 identical over 8 bases. CDR1 is SGHAT and CDR2 is FQNNGV in the germline V gene. The CDR3 sequence is 18 residues long. V gave up 3 bases and J gave up 6 bases; unmatched junction bases: 15. The CDR3 here is CASSFPRTRQGSPGELFF. The CDR3 DNA follows: TGTGCCAGCAGCTTCCCCCGCACCCGACAGGGGTCACCCGGGGAGCTGTTTTTT.

V usage is TRBV29-1 and J usage is TRBJ2-2, with D possibly TRBD2 on 5 matching bases. V was clipped by 2 bases and J by 0 bases, with 7 bases between them. CDR1 and CDR2 from the germline V gene are SQVTM and ANQGSEA. This CDR3 region has 14 residues. The chain's CDR3 is CSVESGANTGELFF. CDR3 nucleotides: TGCAGCGTTGAATCCGGGGCGAACACCGGGGAGCTGTTTTTT.

The chain joins TRBV29-1 to TRBJ2-3; TRBD1 might be the D (6 bases). This CDR3 comprises 15 residues. V was shortened by 6 bases and J by 4 bases, with 20 bases between the two germline ends. The V gene's germline CDR1 is SQVTM and CDR2 ANQGSEA. The CDR3 coding sequence is TGCAGCGTAGTGAGGGGCAGGGGACCGGCAGATACGCAGTATTTT. This translates into CSVVRGRGPADTQYF.

The chain carries TRBV15 and TRBJ2-7, with D unresolved. The CDR3 covers 13 residues. CDR1 is LNHNV, CDR2 YYDKDF, per germline (reference sequence). The V end lost 0 bases, the J end lost 3 bases, and 6 bases lay between the germline ends. This CDR3 is CATSREAGYEQYF. For the CDR3, the DNA is TGTGCCACCAGCAGAGAGGCCGGCTACGAGCAGTACTTC.

The chain uses TRBV14 and TRBJ1-1; weak D call: TRBD1 (5 bases). Germline loops: CDR1 SGHDN, CDR2 FVKESK. The CDR3 is 13 residues long. V lost 1 base, J lost 7 bases, and 10 bases lay in between. The CDR3 is CASSQVQGGEAFF. In DNA form, the CDR3 reads TGTGCCAGCAGCCAAGTGCAGGGAGGTGAAGCTTTCTTT.

V is TRBV9 and J is TRBJ1-1, with TRBD1 as a possible D gene (5 bases). This CDR3 spans 14 amino acids. CDR1 SGDLS and CDR2 YYNGEE come from the germline V gene. V lost 0 bases and J lost 4, with 10 bases in between. The CDR3, as DNA: TGTGCCAGCAGCGTAGCGGGGGGTTTCACTGAAGCTTTCTTT. Its translation is CASSVAGGFTEAFF. Looking up the rest from reference TRBV9 and TRBJ1-1 gives the full variable domain: DSGVTQTPKHLITATGQRVTLRCSPRSGDLSVYWYQQSLDQGLQFLIQYYNGEERAKGNILERFSAQQFPDLHSELNLSSLELGDSALYFCASSVAGGFTEAFFGQGTRLTVV.

This sequence joins TRBV29-1 and TRBJ2-1; 8 bases fit TRBD2. The CDR3 runs 15 residues. Germline lookup yields CDR1 SQVTM and CDR2 ANQGSEA. The trim removed 0 bases at V and 4 bases at J, leaving 5 bases unmatched. DNA for the CDR3: TGCAGCGTTGAAGAGATGGCTAGCGGGTACAATGAGCAGTTCTTC. Translated, it gives CSVEEMASGYNEQFF.

There are a few counts of this clone. The rearrangement uses TRBV2 and TRBJ1-3; the D gene is possibly TRBD1 (5 bases). The length of the CDR3 is 14 residues. Looked up from germline, CDR1 is SNHLY and CDR2 is FYNNEI. The V gene lost 7 bases and the J gene lost 0 bases, with 10 bases spanning the gap. CDR3 sequence (DNA): TGTGCCAGCATTGGGGGAGACTCTGGAAACACCATATATTTT. Translating it yields CASIGGDSGNTIYF.

This clone occurred a few times. Here the CDR3 DNA reads TGTGCCAGCAGCGGGGATCAGCCCCAGCATTTT. Its protein is CASSGDQPQHF. The chain has TRBV2 and TRBJ1-5, with D uncertain. The germline V gene has CDR1 SNHLY and CDR2 FYNNEI. The CDR3 is 11 amino acids. V lost 6 bases, J lost 5 bases, and 5 bases lay in between.

The V gene is TRBV7-9, the J gene TRBJ2-1; a weak D match, TRBD2 (5 bases). Germline-derived CDR1 and CDR2 are SEHNR and FQNEAQ (reference sequence). CDR3 length: 12 residues. Deletions cut 10 bases from V and 3 bases from J, with 10 bases between. The CDR3 region has the DNA TGTGCCACTGGACGGGGCTACAATGAGCAGTTCTTC. Residues: CATGRGYNEQFF. Full variable domain (remainder filled in from reference TRBV7-9 and TRBJ2-1): DTGVSQNPRHKITKRGQNVTFRCDPISEHNRLYWYRQTLGQGPEFLTYFQNEAQLEKSRLLSDRFSAERPKGSFSTLEIQRTEQGDSAMYLCATGRGYNEQFFGPGTRLTVL.

The rearrangement links TRBV27 to TRBJ2-1; 8 nucleotides align to TRBD2. This CDR3 spans 14 amino acids. The ends lost 7 bases at V and 4 bases at J; junction bases unmatched: 6. The germline V gene encodes CDR1 MNHEY and CDR2 SMNVEV (reference sequence). This CDR3 reads CASTPGGRYNEQFF. The CDR3 nucleotides read TGTGCCAGCACCCCGGGCGGGAGGTACAATGAGCAGTTCTTC.

This sequence joins TRBV5-1 and TRBJ2-2, with D possibly being TRBD2 (5 bases). The CDR3 spans 15 residues. From germline, CDR1 is SGHRS and CDR2 YFSETQ. The V gene lost 0 bases and the J gene lost 5 bases, with 11 bases spanning the gap. The CDR3: CASSLALAGTGELFF. CDR3 DNA: TGCGCCAGCAGCTTGGCGCTAGCTGGAACCGGGGAGCTGTTTTTT.

The J gene is TRBJ2-3, the V gene TRBV7-9; D gene uncertain. Trimming took off 5 bases at V and 10 bases at J, with 10 bases between the two ends. The CDR3 is 11 residues long. Looked up from germline, CDR1 is SEHNR and CDR2 is FQNEAQ (reference sequence). CDR3 nucleotides: TGTGCCAGCAGCCTAGGGATCCCGCAGTATTTT. Its protein product is CASSLGIPQYF.

The chain joins TRBV29-1 to TRBJ2-3; D uncertain. V was trimmed by 1 base and J by 0 bases, leaving 5 bases between them. The germline gives CDR1 SQVTM, CDR2 ANQGSEA. The CDR3 length is 13 residues. Here the CDR3 DNA reads TGCAGCGTTGAAGCGACTAGCACAGATACGCAGTATTTT. This sequence encodes CSVEATSTDTQYF.

The gene calls are TRBV9 and TRBJ2-1, with TRBD2 matching over 9 bases. The CDR3 runs to 16 residues. The V gene's germline CDR1 is SGDLS and CDR2 YYNGEE. The ends lost 2 bases at V and 5 bases at J; junction bases unmatched: 8. The CDR3 nucleotides read TGTGCCAGCAGCGTCTTAGCGGGAGTGTCCCACAATGAGCAGTTCTTC. Translated, it gives CASSVLAGVSHNEQFF.

There are a few counts of this clone. This chain connects TRBV14 to TRBJ1-1; TRBD1 matches at 7 bases. Germline V lookup: CDR1 SGHDN, CDR2 FVKESK. The CDR3 consists of 14 residues. The V segment lost 6 bases and the J segment 11 bases; nucleotides outside the gene matches: 15. The CDR3 loop reads CASRPRDSYLGAFF. The CDR3 nucleotides read TGTGCCAGCAGACCCCGGGACAGTTACCTTGGGGCTTTCTTT.

The gene calls are TRBV6-5 and TRBJ2-7; D is uncertain. CDR3 size: 13 residues. The ends were cut back, 5 bases at V and 1 base at J, with 9 bases in the middle. Germline CDR1 and CDR2: MNHEY and SVGAGI. DNA for the CDR3: TGTGCCAGCAGTGGGTCTTCGTCCTACGAGCAGTACTTC. Its protein product is CASSGSSSYEQYF.